This entry concerns a single TCR beta chain. The V segment lost 3 bases and the J segment 7 bases; nucleotides outside the gene matches: 9. Germline V gene sequence: CDR1 MNHEY, CDR2 SVGAGI. The CDR3 contains 15 residues. The data originate from a study of blood T cell repertoires in COVID-19. The overall study: Sample material is recorded as cDNA or gDNA derived from T cells, B-cell-depleted T cells, or PBMCs.

Sequencing was performed with immunoSEQ multiplex PCR; in TCRdb, only in-frame clones are kept and a portion is missing. This sample has tens of thousands of clones; 88% occur once, and the top ten carry approximately 45%. Sequencing used peripheral blood. This rearrangement joins TRBV6-5 to TRBJ2-1; 7 bases map to TRBD2. The sequence came from a human donor in a cohort sampled during active COVID-19. DNA of the CDR3: TGTGCCAGCAGTTATCTGGCGGGGGTTGGAAATGAGCAGTTCTTC. Translated: CASSYLAGVGNEQFF.